The clone carrying this T cell receptor (beta chain) was recorded a few times. Its specificity is not known. Investigators divided CD4+ cells into CD45RA+ naive and CD45RA-negative memory subsets. The junction had 2 bases not matched to a gene; V was cut back by 4 bases and J by 1 base. The CDR3 length is 15 residues. Germline V gene lookup returns CDR1 MGHDK and CDR2 SYGVNS. Each cell subset's genomic DNA was divided evenly among several immunoSEQ plates. Measured with immunoSEQ multiplex PCR; TCRdb has only the in-frame clones, and not every one. The data contain under 1,100,000 clones, roughly 80% of them singletons. This entry comes from a study of shared clonotypes between healthy human individuals. Study-wide context: Sampling drew on donors who were a couple of women and a few men aged 18 to 49.

Broader study findings: Among a few donors, roughly 5% of naive CD4 clonotypes were found in common.

The TCR comes from a man in his late teens or twenties in good health. What was sequenced was memory CD4+ T cells sorted from blood. As for subset: CD45RA-negative fraction. The chain joins TRBV25-1 to TRBJ2-1; 9 nucleotides agree with TRBD1. CDR3 coding DNA: TGTGCCAGCAGTGGAGGACAGGGGTCCTACAATGAGCAGTTCTTC. It specifies CASSGGQGSYNEQFF.